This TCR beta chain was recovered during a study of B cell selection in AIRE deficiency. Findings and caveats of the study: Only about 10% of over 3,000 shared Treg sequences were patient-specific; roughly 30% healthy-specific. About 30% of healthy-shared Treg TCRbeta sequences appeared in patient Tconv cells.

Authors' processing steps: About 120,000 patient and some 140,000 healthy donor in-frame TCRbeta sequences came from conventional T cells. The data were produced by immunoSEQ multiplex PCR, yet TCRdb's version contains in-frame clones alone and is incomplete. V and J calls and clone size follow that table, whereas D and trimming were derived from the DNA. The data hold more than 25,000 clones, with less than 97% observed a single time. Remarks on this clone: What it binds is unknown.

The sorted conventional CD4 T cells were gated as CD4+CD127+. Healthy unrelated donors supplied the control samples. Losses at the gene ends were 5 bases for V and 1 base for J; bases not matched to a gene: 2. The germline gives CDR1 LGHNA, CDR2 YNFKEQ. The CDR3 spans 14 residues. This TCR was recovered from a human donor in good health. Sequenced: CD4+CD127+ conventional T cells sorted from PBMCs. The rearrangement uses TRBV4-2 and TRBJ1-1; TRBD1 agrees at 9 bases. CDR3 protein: CASSLDRGNTEAFF. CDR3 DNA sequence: TGTGCCAGCAGCTTGGACAGGGGGAACACTGAAGCTTTCTTT.